This T cell receptor beta chain was documented in a study of identical twins. Study results and limitations: It was cross-sectional statistical analysis, not following the same donors, that the conclusions relied on. Potential partial confounding of zero-insertion analyses by invariant MAIT and iNKT cells was noted.

CDR1 and CDR2 from the germline V gene are DFQATT and SNEGSKA (reference sequence). This CDR3 has 14 amino acids. Trimming stripped 0 bases from V and 12 bases from J, with 21 bases between. Template switching created a universal primer site, and the cDNA included unique molecular identifiers. Via MiXCR, TCRdb re-called the 5' RACE reads, giving one row per CDR3 protein. The sample lists around 100,000 distinct CDR3 sequences; 5.9% were seen once. This clonotype has more than one count but fewer than ten. Its antigen is currently unknown. The chain employs TRBV20-1 and TRBJ2-7; maybe TRBD1 (6 bases). The receptor's source is a woman aged 45-65 years in good health. The material sequenced was memory T cells sorted from blood. The CDR3 here is CSARDSNTGLGAYF. For the CDR3, the DNA is TGCAGTGCTAGAGATTCTAACACAGGGCTGGGCGCGTACTTC.